Listed here is a single TCR beta chain. Its antigen is currently not known. Qualities for individual bases were not recorded, and no much larger clone is one base off. All of the isolated RNA was reverse transcribed with the High Capacity cDNA Reverse Transcription Kit, so expressed TCRB transcripts were sequenced. Deep immunoSEQ sequencing was performed on naive, central memory and regulatory T cell samples, with an average of around 3.5 million total reads per sample. After sorted cells were lysed in RLT buffer, RNA was extracted with DNase-treated RNeasy Micro or Mini kits, with the choice depending on cell number. To prevent cross-contamination, each cell subset was processed individually, whereas patient and healthy donor samples were processed jointly. The immunoSEQ multiplex PCR was used to amplify TCRB sequences from cDNA, yielding 87-bp fragments that span the CDR3 region. The amplicons were sequenced using the Illumina HiSeq platform. Processing in the source paper ran as follows. PCR bias was computationally corrected using synthetic template baselines, reads within Hamming distance 2 were collapsed, and singletons that could not be merged were discarded. Reads were aligned against IMGT so that V, D and J genes, CDR3 length and insertions or deletions at six rearrangement sites could be assigned. Within each subset, clonotype counts were normalized to sorted cell number, after which true diversity and Gini coefficients were computed with the tcR R package. The overlap coefficient, calculated on TCRB nucleotide sequences, was used to measure repertoire sharing. As stored in TCRdb, this immuneACCESS dataset retains in-frame rearrangements with V and J assigned. A fraction of the clones does not appear; measured against another copy, unresolved V genes explain less than half of the discrepancy, and the remainder lacks a known reason. That table gives V, J and clone size, and the DNA gave D and trimming. The sample data list some 15,000 clones, and about three quarters of these were observed just once. About 2.6% of the sample comes from the top ten.

This sample stems from a study of beta chain features in type 1 diabetes (dated by TCRdb to the late 2010s). Concerning the study at large: Patients and healthy donors did not differ in mean age, gender distribution, total cell number or subset yield. The study compared the TCRB repertoires of sorted circulating CD4+ T cell subsets in recently diagnosed type 1 diabetes patients with those in matched healthy donors. A total of 85 million to 140 million sorted cells were examined across all samples, and the number of cells per subset was strongly correlated with RNA yield. Regulatory and stem cell-like memory subsets were isolated from only 8 patients and about 8 healthy donors, whereas naive and central memory subsets came from all 30 or so donors.

The junction shows trimming of 6 bases on V and 0 bases on J, and the gene matches do not reach 2 bases of it. The germline V gene encodes CDR1 SNHLY and CDR2 FYNNEI. From its cysteine to its phenylalanine, the CDR3 spans 14 amino acids. Left in the record is the CDR3 DNA by itself, 42 bases read in frame from the first base. Overall study results and their limits: Only small numbers of individuals were included in the HLA sub-analyses, which left unresolved whether HLA type had any influence on TCRB rearrangement. Sequencing cDNA rather than genomic DNA could over-represent highly expressing activated cells, although activation and CD3 levels did not differ between groups. Shorter templates might be favored by PCR, yet because patient and control samples were amplified and corrected together, any such skew would affect both groups equally. Fewer insertions and more nucleotide deletions at VDJ recombination sites were observed in patients with type 1 diabetes, implying thymic rearrangement abnormalities. Naive, central memory and regulatory TCRB repertoires appeared more similar among patients than among healthy donors. In all four CD4+ subsets, TCRB CDR3 length was moderately but significantly shorter in type 1 diabetes patients.

Each donor gave one peripheral blood draw, averaging approximately 120 mL, which was collected into heparinised tubes. Naive, central memory, regulatory and stem cell-like memory CD4+ T cells were sorted on a BD FACSAria II using a panel including CD45RO, CCR7, CD25, CD127, CD95 and CD27. Purity was above 95% for every sorted population. PBMCs were isolated right away by Lymphoprep density gradient centrifugation and were stained directly, without culture. To minimize batch effects, samples were stained and sorted in pairs, one healthy donor with one patient per experiment. The TCR comes from a man younger than 40 with type 1 diabetes. The sample consisted of Tregs from blood. The cell subset or site tag for this specimen amounts to: regulatory CD4+ T cells. The chain was built from TRBV2 and TRBJ2-7, with 10 bases aligning to TRBD1. Here is the DNA: TGTGCCAGCAGAGGGACAGGGGCCTCCTACGAGCAGTACTTC. Its protein is CASRGTGASYEQYF. Full variable domain (CDR3 extended with the reference TRBV2 and TRBJ2-7 proteins): EPEVTQTPSHQVTQMGQEVILRCVPISNHLYFYWYRQILGQKVEFLVSFYNNEISEKSEIFDDQFSVERPDGSNFTLKIRSTKLEDSAMYFCASRGTGASYEQYFGPGTRLTVT.